This TCR beta chain was recorded in a study of T-cell memory formation after mild COVID-19. Study at large: The study found TCR clusters largely donor specific.

TCR alpha and TCR beta cDNA libraries carrying sample barcodes and UMIs were produced by 5'RACE using constant-segment primers. MiXCR was run by TCRdb on the 5' RACE reads, yielding one entry per CDR3 protein. The sample yields 400,000 to 500,000 distinct CDR3 sequences, 20% to 25% seen once. In regard to this clonotype: Its antigen is unknown.

There are 13 residues in the CDR3. Per the germline V gene, CDR1 is LNHDA and CDR2 is SQIVND (reference sequence). The germline V and J ends were trimmed by 1 base and 5 bases, with 8 bases remaining between them. Regarding the study as a whole: Clones contracting across day 15 to 85 had a balanced CD4/CD8 profile; later expanding clones leaned CD4+. Confirmation was lacking for SARS-CoV-2 specificity of second-wave clones that peaked on day 37.

This clonotype was sampled from an adult woman who had mild COVID-19 (a few samples of this study predate the infection). Cell type and time point are not known. Input material: PBMCs or a T cell subset sorted from them (not recorded which). This chain joins TRBV19 and TRBJ1-2, with D perhaps TRBD1 (5 bases). The CDR3 sequence: CASSIGAGYGYTF. CDR3 DNA: TGTGCCAGTAGTATAGGGGCAGGGTATGGCTACACCTTC.